This T cell receptor (beta chain) was recovered during a study of T-cell reconstitution after alpha-beta-depleted transplantation in children. Looked up from germline, CDR1 is SEHNR and CDR2 is FQNEAQ (reference sequence). V was pared by 5 bases and J by 3 bases, with 8 bases between. The CDR3 sequence is 12 residues long. This clonotype was detected only a few times. The antigen is unknown. TCRbeta library preparation incorporated unique molecular identifiers. TCRdb independently ran MiXCR on the PCR reads; one entry per CDR3 protein. Among some 460,000 distinct CDR3 sequences, roughly 15% were seen once, and the ten largest hold around 28%. Notes on the study in general: At day 60, the high TCRbeta diversity found in some patients originated from recipient T cells and thymic progenitors that had survived.

The chain joins TRBV7-9 to TRBJ2-7; D unresolved. The receptor was derived from a boy in the first two years of life who had a stem cell transplant for Wiskott-Aldrich syndrome, so the T cells may come from the graft donor. The sequencing here drew on PBMCs, mostly from graft donor cells, taken 360 days after TCRalphabeta/CD19-depleted stem cell transplant. CDR3 protein: CASSVDGYEQYF. The DNA for the CDR3 is TGTGCCAGCAGCGTGGACGGCTACGAGCAGTACTTC.